The T cell receptor beta chain under discussion was sequenced for a study of shared clonotypes between healthy human individuals. The CDR3 loop spans 15 amino acids. CDR1 SGHTA and CDR2 FQGNSA come from the germline V gene. The V end was cut by 5 bases, the J end by 4 bases, with 17 bases between. Method: immunoSEQ multiplex PCR; TCRdb's copy keeps in-frame clones and lacks some. The sample lists about 1.1 million clones; approximately 75% were seen once. This receptor was obtained from a young man in good health. Some clones in this sample may be carry-over from other donors' samples. The gene calls are TRBV7-2 and TRBJ2-5, with a weak D call TRBD2 (6 bases). The sequenced material came from memory CD4+ T cells from PBMCs. Subset indicated: CD45RA-negative fraction. CDR3 region: CASSPGTGRPETQYF. The CDR3 DNA reads TGTGCCAGCAGCCCTGGGACGGGGAGGCCAGAGACCCAGTACTTC.